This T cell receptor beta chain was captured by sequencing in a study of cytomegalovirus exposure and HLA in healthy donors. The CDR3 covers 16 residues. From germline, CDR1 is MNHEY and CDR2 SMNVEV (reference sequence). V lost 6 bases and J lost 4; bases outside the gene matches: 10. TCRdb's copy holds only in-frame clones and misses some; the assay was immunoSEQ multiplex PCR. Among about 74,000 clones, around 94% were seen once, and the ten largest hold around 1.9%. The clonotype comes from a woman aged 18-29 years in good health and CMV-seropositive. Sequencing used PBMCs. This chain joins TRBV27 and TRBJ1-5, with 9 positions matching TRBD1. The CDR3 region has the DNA TGTGCCAGCAGGGACACCGGGACAGGGCCGAATCAGCCCCAGCATTTT. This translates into CASRDTGTGPNQPQHF.